This passage covers 23 T cell receptor beta chains from one sample sequenced in a study of CD8 T cells in ankylosing spondylitis. TCRdb called the 5' RACE reads again in MiXCR, with one record for every CDR3 protein. In the table there are 250,000 to 350,000 distinct CDR3 sequences, 20% to 25% of which are singletons. What was sequenced was blood, either unsorted or a sorted T cell fraction (not recorded which). Receptors originate from a female donor with ankylosing spondylitis or in good health (not recorded which).

The chain carries TRBV28 and TRBJ2-1; TRBD1 is a possible D gene (5 bases). The CDR3 totals 10 residues. V was shortened by 8 bases and J by 10 bases, with 9 bases between the two germline ends. CDR1 is MDHEN and CDR2 is SYDVKM in the germline V gene. The CDR3 region has the DNA TGTGCCAGCGGATGGACAGAGCAGTTCTTC. This sequence encodes CASGWTEQFF.

This rearrangement joins TRBV5-1 to TRBJ2-1; TRBD2 agrees at 13 bases. CDR1 is SGHRS, CDR2 YFSETQ, per germline. The CDR3 contains 15 residues. Trimming at V came to 4 bases and at J to 5 bases, leaving 3 bases not matched to a gene. This CDR3 is CASSAGLAGDNEQFF. The DNA for the CDR3 is TGCGCCAGCAGCGCTGGACTAGCGGGAGACAATGAGCAGTTCTTC. Using reference TRBV5-1 and TRBJ2-1 for the parts outside the CDR3, the full variable domain is KAGVTQTPRYLIKTRGQQVTLSCSPISGHRSVSWYQQTPGQGLQFLFEYFSETQRNKGNFPGRFSGRQFSNSRSEMNVSTLELGDSALYLCASSAGLAGDNEQFFGPGTRLTVL.

The chain's CDR3 is CASWEGAVTDTQYF. CDR3 coding DNA: TGTGCCAGCTGGGAGGGGGCTGTCACAGATACGCAGTATTTT. The chain couples TRBV27 to TRBJ2-3; either TRBD1 or TRBD2 may fit D (7 bases each). Trimming pared 8 bases from V and 2 bases from J, leaving 14 bases between. Germline values: CDR1 MNHEY, CDR2 SMNVEV (reference sequence). This CDR3 region has 14 residues.

This clonotype came up a few times. J is TRBJ2-3 and V is TRBV4-3, with D maybe TRBD2 (6 bases). Trimming shortened V by 0 bases and J by 3 bases, and 10 bases separated the two germline ends. The CDR3 consists of 15 residues. Looked up from germline, CDR1 is LGHNA and CDR2 is YSLEER. CDR3 residues: CASSQDSGRTDTQYF. In DNA form, the CDR3 reads TGCGCCAGCAGCCAAGATTCCGGGAGAACAGATACGCAGTATTTT.

The chain has TRBV5-1 and TRBJ2-7; D call uncertain. CDR3 length: 13 residues. Germline V gives CDR1 SGHRS, CDR2 YFSETQ. V was shortened by 5 bases and J by 3 bases, with 12 bases between the two germline ends. The CDR3 spells CASREPQSYEQYF. Written as DNA, the CDR3 is TGCGCCAGCAGGGAACCACAGAGCTACGAGCAGTACTTC.

This chain uses TRBV11-3 with TRBJ1-1, with D possibly matching TRBD1 (5 bases). This CDR3 contains 13 residues. CDR1 and CDR2 (germline): SGHNT, YENEEA. The V and J ends lost 3 bases and 3 bases respectively, with 8 bases between them. The DNA of the CDR3 is TGTGCCAGCAGCTTCAAAGGGGACACTGAAGCTTTCTTT. As protein: CASSFKGDTEAFF.

CDR3 region: CASSVRAQYF. DNA of the CDR3: TGTGCCAGCAGCGTAAGGGCCCAGTACTTC. The gene calls are TRBV9 and TRBJ2-5; D uncertain. Deletions cut 1 base from V and 9 bases from J, with 4 bases between. The germline gives CDR1 SGDLS, CDR2 YYNGEE. The CDR3 is made up of 10 amino acids.

This clonotype was seen a handful of times. The genes are TRBV4-3 and TRBJ2-5, with 11 bases fitting TRBD2. Germline CDR1 and CDR2: LGHNA and YSLEER. V dropped 0 bases and J dropped 5; count of bases not matched to a gene: 11. This CDR3 is 18 amino acids long. The CDR3, as DNA: TGCGCCAGCAGCCAAGAAGGCGCGACTAGCGGGATTGGGGAGACCCAGTACTTC. Amino acid sequence: CASSQEGATSGIGETQYF.

The rearrangement links TRBV9 to TRBJ2-1; 8 nucleotides agree with TRBD2. Germline V CDR1 and CDR2: SGDLS, YYNGEE. The CDR3 contains 15 residues. The junction had 4 bases not matched to a gene; V was cut back by 0 bases and J by 5 bases. The CDR3 region is CASSVEGSGNNEQFF. CDR3 bases: TGTGCCAGCAGCGTAGAGGGTAGCGGGAACAATGAGCAGTTCTTC.

V usage is TRBV7-9 and J usage is TRBJ2-5; the match to TRBD2 covers 9 bases. This CDR3 has 16 residues. CDR1 is SEHNR, CDR2 FQNEAQ, per germline (reference sequence). V dropped 1 base and J dropped 5; count of bases not matched to a gene: 8. DNA of the CDR3: TGTGCCAGCAGCTTAGTCTTTAGCGGGAGCTCCGAGACCCAGTACTTC. Protein: CASSLVFSGSSETQYF.

This clonotype was seen more than once but under ten times. V usage is TRBV6-1 and J usage is TRBJ2-5; D possibly corresponds to TRBD1 (6 bases). This CDR3 is 14 amino acids long. V was clipped by 5 bases and J by 5 bases, with 15 bases between them. CDR1 and CDR2 from the germline V gene are MNHNS and SASEGT. For the CDR3, the DNA is TGTGCCAGCAGTCTGACAGGCGACGGGGAGACCCAGTACTTC. Amino acids: CASSLTGDGETQYF.

The chain is built from TRBV6-5 and TRBJ2-3; 9 nucleotides match TRBD1. The CDR3 has 17 residues. With 2 bases clipped from V and 4 bases from J, the junction kept 10 bases outside the gene matches. CDR1 is MNHEY, CDR2 SVGAGI, per germline. DNA of the CDR3: TGTGCCAGCAGTTACACGTCCGGGACAGGGAGCCCAGATACGCAGTATTTT. It translates to CASSYTSGTGSPDTQYF.

Remarks on this clonotype: The junction departs from germline at one end; a sequencing error may be responsible. This rearrangement joins TRBV20-1 to TRBJ2-1; 10 bases are shared with TRBD1. The CDR3 totals 17 residues. Germline CDR1 is DFQATT and CDR2 is SNEGSKA (reference sequence). Here the CDR3 reads CSARFLAWDRGGNEKFF. The DNA for the CDR3 is TGCAGTGCTAGGTTCCTCGCCTGGGACAGGGGCGGCAATGAGAAGTTCTTC.

The chain combines TRBV7-2 with TRBJ1-5; D is ambiguous. Between the trimmed V and J ends, which lost 5 bases and 4 bases, there was a span of 6 bases. There are 12 residues in the CDR3. CDR1 and CDR2 (germline): SGHTA, FQGNSA. The CDR3 loop reads CASSTQNQPQHF. CDR3 DNA: TGTGCCAGCAGCACACAAAATCAGCCCCAGCATTTT.

This clonotype came up a few times. The chain links TRBV4-3 to TRBJ1-3; D possibly corresponds to TRBD1 (5 bases). CDR3 length: 16 residues. Germline CDR1 and CDR2: LGHNA and YSLEER. The V gene lost 0 bases and the J gene lost 6 bases, with 15 bases spanning the gap. The CDR3 DNA sequence: TGCGCCAGCAGCCAAGACTTTGGGGGTACAGAAAACACCATATATTTT. This gives the protein CASSQDFGGTENTIYF.

This clonotype appeared a few times. The genes are TRBV12-5 and TRBJ2-3; 11 bases are shared with TRBD2. Germline V gene sequence: CDR1 LGHNT, CDR2 FRNRAP. V was clipped by 1 base and J by 3 bases; unmatched bases: 3. The CDR3 is 16 amino acids. In DNA, the CDR3 is TGTGCTAGTGGTTTGGCCCTAGCGGGAGGAACAGATACGCAGTATTTT. Amino acids: CASGLALAGGTDTQYF.

The chain carries TRBV6-1 and TRBJ2-5; D is undetermined. The CDR3 runs to 14 residues. CDR1 is MNHNS, CDR2 SASEGT, per germline. Trimming removed 2 bases at V and 7 bases at J, with 14 bases between. Here the CDR3 DNA reads TGTGCCAGCAGTGAACAGGAAGGATTCGGGACCCAGTACTTC. Protein: CASSEQEGFGTQYF.

The chain has TRBV2 and TRBJ2-1; D gene uncertain. The V gene lost 7 bases and the J gene lost 5 bases, with 15 bases spanning the gap. Per the germline V gene, CDR1 is SNHLY and CDR2 is FYNNEI. The length of the CDR3 is 14 residues. The CDR3 DNA sequence: TGTGCCAGCAATAAGGACGCACCACACAATGAGCAGTTCTTC. As protein: CASNKDAPHNEQFF. Complete variable domain (other parts from reference TRBV2 and TRBJ2-1): EPEVTQTPSHQVTQMGQEVILRCVPISNHLYFYWYRQILGQKVEFLVSFYNNEISEKSEIFDDQFSVERPDGSNFTLKIRSTKLEDSAMYFCASNKDAPHNEQFFGPGTRLTVL.

This chain connects TRBV10-2 to TRBJ2-5; 8 bases are shared with TRBD2. The germline V gene encodes CDR1 WSHSY and CDR2 SAAADI. CDR3 length: 15 amino acids. V lost 2 bases, J lost 5 bases, and 7 bases stayed unmatched. The CDR3 DNA sequence: TGCGCCAGCAGTGAGATAGATAGCGGGACTGAGACCCAGTACTTC. As protein: CASSEIDSGTETQYF.

This clonotype was seen a handful of times. The chain employs TRBV24-1 and TRBJ2-3, with 8 bases that match TRBD1. V gave up 3 bases and J gave up 4 bases; unmatched junction bases: 8. The CDR3 runs 16 residues. Germline V gives CDR1 KGHDR, CDR2 SFDVKD. For the CDR3, the DNA is TGTGCCACCAGTGATCCCACAGGACAGGGATCAGATACGCAGTATTTT. Translated: CATSDPTGQGSDTQYF.

This clonotype was detected ten times or more. This chain connects TRBV20-1 to TRBJ1-5, with a possible D match to TRBD1 (6 bases). The V and J ends lost 6 bases and 3 bases respectively, with 12 bases between them. The V gene's germline CDR1 is DFQATT and CDR2 SNEGSKA (reference sequence). The CDR3 spans 13 residues. The CDR3 DNA reads TGCAGTGCGAACGGGACACCCAATCAGCCCCAGCATTTT. Translated: CSANGTPNQPQHF.

The V gene is TRBV5-1, the J gene TRBJ2-2; D unresolved. Between the trimmed V and J ends, which lost 0 bases and 7 bases, there was a span of 10 bases. Germline CDR1 reads SGHRS; CDR2 reads YFSETQ. CDR3 length: 14 residues. The CDR3 bases are TGCGCCAGCAGCTTGGTGAGACGGGTCGGGGAGCTGTTTTTT. Translated, it gives CASSLVRRVGELFF.

A few counts support this clonotype. The rearrangement links TRBV2 to TRBJ2-3; D gene uncertain. The CDR3 is 11 amino acids. Germline V gene data show CDR1 as SNHLY and CDR2 as FYNNEI. The V gene lost 7 bases and the J gene lost 5 bases, with 7 bases spanning the gap. CDR3 DNA sequence: TGTGCCAGCAAAAGGGAAGATACGCAGTATTTT. Translating gives CASKREDTQYF.